This section outlines one T cell receptor beta chain sequence together with its context. This receptor's antigen is unknown. Base qualities are not provided; no much larger clone lies one nucleotide away. The data originate from a study of T-cell reconstitution after alpha-beta-depleted transplantation in children (dated by TCRdb to the mid-2010s). About the full investigation: T-cell immune reconstitution after TCRalphabeta/CD19-depleted allogeneic hematopoietic cell transplantation in children was quantitatively tracked in the study by means of TCR repertoire profiling.

Library method: PCR. Instrument on record: Illumina HiSeq 2500. To normalize quantification of the TCRbeta repertoire, the TCR libraries were built with molecular barcoding that relied on unique molecular identifiers. TCRdb trimmed the raw reads at Q25, called clones with MiXCR and kept productive beta chains. A single entry per CDR3 protein holds the most common genes and DNA from its merged rows. In all, the sample holds around 420,000 distinct CDR3 sequences, and 15% to 20% of those were seen once. 25% to 30% of the sample is in the top ten clones. Broader findings and caveats from the paper: The high TCRbeta diversity at day 60 in some patients was ascribed to recipient T cells and intrathymic progenitors that had survived conditioning. Apparently early alphabetaT-cell count recovery about two months after transplant reportedly relied on only several hundred rapidly expanded clones derived from non-depleted graft cells. Over subsequent months, a decline in hyperexpanded clone frequencies was noted, and after one year, T-cell counts and TCRbeta diversity were mostly ascribed to newly produced T cells.

The treatment or condition label on this specimen signifies: allogeneic hematopoietic cell transplantation with graft depleted of TCRalphabeta T cells and CD19 B cells. TCRalphabeta/CD19-depleted allogeneic hematopoietic cell grafts were given to the transplant recipients, all of whom were children. The clonotype comes from a boy younger than two who had a stem cell transplant for Wiskott-Aldrich syndrome, so the T cells may come from the graft donor. The sequencing here drew on PBMCs, mostly from graft donor cells, taken 360 days after TCRalphabeta/CD19-depleted stem cell transplant.

The nucleotide sequence is given as TGTGCCAGTAGTATAGGTGGTTCCACAGATACGCAGTATTTT. Translated, it reads CASSIGGSTDTQYF. The sequence links TRBV19 to TRBJ2-3; no D gene can be assigned with confidence. The CDR3 has 14 amino acids, counting the end cysteine and phenylalanine. Only the CDR3 DNA stays, 42 bases, in frame from base 1. The germline V gene (reference sequence) specifies LNHDA as CDR1 and SQIVND as CDR2. V lost 1 base and J lost 2 bases; the stretch between them is 7 bases long.